This T cell receptor beta chain was documented in a study of blood T cell repertoires in COVID-19. Whole-study context: Whether acute or convalescent, the COVID-19 samples came from the United States, Italy and Spain. From T cells, B-cell-depleted T cells, or PBMCs came the material, which was cDNA or gDNA.

CDR1 SQVTM and CDR2 ANQGSEA come from the germline V gene. Between the trimmed V and J ends, which lost 6 bases and 3 bases, there was a span of 18 bases. This CDR3 has 14 amino acids. Under the authors' procedure: Estimates of nucleated cell counts were drawn from the amplification of reference gene primers. Sequenced by immunoSEQ multiplex PCR; TCRdb stores in-frame clones only, minus some. For V, J and clone size, that table is used; D and trimming come from the DNA. The data hold 25,000 to 35,000 clones, with around 93% observed a single time. The gene calls are TRBV29-1 and TRBJ2-7; the D gene is possibly TRBD1 (6 bases). The sequencing sample was made of peripheral blood. This clonotype was sampled from a human donor with active COVID-19. The donor label of this sample is uncertain. CDR3 DNA sequence: TGCAGCGTGAAACTCCGGGACATCAGCTACGAGCAGTACTTC. Translated: CSVKLRDISYEQYF.